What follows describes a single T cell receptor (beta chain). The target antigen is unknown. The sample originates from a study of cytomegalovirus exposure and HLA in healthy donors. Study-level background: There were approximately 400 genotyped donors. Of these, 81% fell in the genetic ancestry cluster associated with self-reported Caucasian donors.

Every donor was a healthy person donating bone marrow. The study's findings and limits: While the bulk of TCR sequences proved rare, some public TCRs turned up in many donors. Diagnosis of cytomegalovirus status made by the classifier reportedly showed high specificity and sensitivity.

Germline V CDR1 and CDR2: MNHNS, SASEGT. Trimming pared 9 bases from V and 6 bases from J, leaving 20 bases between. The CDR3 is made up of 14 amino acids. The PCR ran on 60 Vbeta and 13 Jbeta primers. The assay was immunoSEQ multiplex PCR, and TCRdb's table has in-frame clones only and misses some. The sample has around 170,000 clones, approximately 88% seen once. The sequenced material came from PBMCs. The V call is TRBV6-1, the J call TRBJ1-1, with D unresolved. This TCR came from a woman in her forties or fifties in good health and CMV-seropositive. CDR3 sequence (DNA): TGTGCCAGTCGCTTGACCCTCGACTCTTCTGAAGCTTTCTTT. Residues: CASRLTLDSSEAFF.